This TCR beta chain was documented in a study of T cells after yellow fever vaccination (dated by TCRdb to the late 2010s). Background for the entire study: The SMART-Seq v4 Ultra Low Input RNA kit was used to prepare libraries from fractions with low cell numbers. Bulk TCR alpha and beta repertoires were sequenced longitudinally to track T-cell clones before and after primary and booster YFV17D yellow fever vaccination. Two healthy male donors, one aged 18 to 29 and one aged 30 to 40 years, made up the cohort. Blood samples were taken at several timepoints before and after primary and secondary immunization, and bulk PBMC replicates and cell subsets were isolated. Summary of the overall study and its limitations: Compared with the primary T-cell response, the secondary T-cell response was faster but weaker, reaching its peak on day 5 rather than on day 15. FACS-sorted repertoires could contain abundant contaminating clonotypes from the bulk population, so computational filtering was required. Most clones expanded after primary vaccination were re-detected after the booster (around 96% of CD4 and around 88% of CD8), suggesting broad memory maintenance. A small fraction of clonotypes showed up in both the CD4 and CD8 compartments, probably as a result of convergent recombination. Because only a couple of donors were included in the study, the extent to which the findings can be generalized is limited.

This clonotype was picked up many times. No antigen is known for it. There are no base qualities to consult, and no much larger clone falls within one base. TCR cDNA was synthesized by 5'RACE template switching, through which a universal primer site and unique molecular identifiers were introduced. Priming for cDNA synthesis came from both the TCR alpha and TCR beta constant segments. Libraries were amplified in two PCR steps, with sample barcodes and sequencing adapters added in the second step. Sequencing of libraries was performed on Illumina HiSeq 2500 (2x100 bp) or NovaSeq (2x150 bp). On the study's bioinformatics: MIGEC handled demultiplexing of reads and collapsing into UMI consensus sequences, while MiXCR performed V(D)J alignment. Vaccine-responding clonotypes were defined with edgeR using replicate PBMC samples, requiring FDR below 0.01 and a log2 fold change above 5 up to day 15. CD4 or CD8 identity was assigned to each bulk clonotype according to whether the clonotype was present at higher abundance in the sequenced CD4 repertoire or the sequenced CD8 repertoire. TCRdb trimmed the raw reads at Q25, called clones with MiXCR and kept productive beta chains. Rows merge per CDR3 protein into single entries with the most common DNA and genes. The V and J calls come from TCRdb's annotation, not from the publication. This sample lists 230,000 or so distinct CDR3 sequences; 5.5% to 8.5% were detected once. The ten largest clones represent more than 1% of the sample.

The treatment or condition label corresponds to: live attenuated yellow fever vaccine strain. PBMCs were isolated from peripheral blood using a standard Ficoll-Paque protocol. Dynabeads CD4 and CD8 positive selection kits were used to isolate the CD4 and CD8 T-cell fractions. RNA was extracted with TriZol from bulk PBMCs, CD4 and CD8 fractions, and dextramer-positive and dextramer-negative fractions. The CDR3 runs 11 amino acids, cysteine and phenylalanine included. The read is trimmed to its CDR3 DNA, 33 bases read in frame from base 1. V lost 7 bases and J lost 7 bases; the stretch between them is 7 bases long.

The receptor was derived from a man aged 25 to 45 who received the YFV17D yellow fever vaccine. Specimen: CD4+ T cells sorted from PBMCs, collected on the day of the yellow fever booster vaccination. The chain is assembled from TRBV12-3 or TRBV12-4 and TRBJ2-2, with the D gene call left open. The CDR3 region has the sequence CASTTVGELFF. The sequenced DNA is TGTGCCAGCACCACCGTCGGGGAGCTGTTTTTT.